The present T cell receptor (beta chain) was sequenced within a study of blood T cell repertoires in COVID-19. The overall study: Samples representing acute and convalescent COVID-19 were sourced from the United States, Italy and Spain. In each case, the material was cDNA or gDNA derived from T cells, B-cell-depleted T cells, or PBMCs.

This clone has more than one count but fewer than ten. How the authors handled the data: Researchers report that nucleated cell counts were estimated from reference gene primer amplification. TCRdb's copy holds only in-frame clones and misses some; the assay was immunoSEQ multiplex PCR. Clonal size and the V and J genes are those of that table, whereas D and trimming came from the DNA. The table shows about 69,000 clones, with approximately 83% occurring only once. The CDR3 runs 15 residues. Germline lookup yields CDR1 LNHDA and CDR2 SQIVND (reference sequence). The V end was cut by 3 bases, the J end by 4 bases, with 12 bases between. Those enrolled in Seattle joined during active infection and were followed longitudinally afterward.

The sequence came from a man between 35 and 55 years old with COVID-19, enrolled during active disease. Material: peripheral blood. This chain links TRBV19 with TRBJ2-2; D unresolved. CDR3 sequence reads: CASSITFHTTGELFF. The CDR3 bases are TGTGCCAGTAGTATTACATTCCACACCACCGGGGAGCTGTTTTTT.